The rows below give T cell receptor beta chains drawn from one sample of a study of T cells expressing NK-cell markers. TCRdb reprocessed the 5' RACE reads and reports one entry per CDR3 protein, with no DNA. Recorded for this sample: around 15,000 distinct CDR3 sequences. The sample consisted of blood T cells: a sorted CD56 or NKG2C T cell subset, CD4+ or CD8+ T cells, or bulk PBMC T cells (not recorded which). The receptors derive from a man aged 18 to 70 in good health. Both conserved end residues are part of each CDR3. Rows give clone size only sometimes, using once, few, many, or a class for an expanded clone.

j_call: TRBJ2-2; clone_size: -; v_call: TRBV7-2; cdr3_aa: CASSFGFRTGELFF
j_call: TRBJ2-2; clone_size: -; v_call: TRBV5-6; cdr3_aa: CASSLGGNGELFF
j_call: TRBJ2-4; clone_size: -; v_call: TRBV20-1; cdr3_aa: CSARARLAGGLIAKNIQYF
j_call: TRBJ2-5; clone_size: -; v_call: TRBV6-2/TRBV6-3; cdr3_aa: CASSYRDRALFGTQYF
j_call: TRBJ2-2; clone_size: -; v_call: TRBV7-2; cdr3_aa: CASSLGGIAGELFF
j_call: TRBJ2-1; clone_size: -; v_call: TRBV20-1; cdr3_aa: CSASGGTSINEQFF
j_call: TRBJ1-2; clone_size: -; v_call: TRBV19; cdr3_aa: CASSAVVGANYGYTF
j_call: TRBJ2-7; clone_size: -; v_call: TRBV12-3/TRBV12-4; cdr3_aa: CASSLKLAGVYEQYF
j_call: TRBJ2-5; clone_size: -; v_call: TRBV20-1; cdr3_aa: CSARASGKETQYF
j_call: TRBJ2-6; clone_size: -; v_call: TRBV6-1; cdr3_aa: CASSRGAISGANVLTF
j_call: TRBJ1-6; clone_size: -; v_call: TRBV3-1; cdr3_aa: CASSPTPINSPLHF
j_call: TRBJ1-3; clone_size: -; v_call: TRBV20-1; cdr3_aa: CSASHFGTASSGNTIYF
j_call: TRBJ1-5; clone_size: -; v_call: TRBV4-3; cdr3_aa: CASSPRGERGQPQHF
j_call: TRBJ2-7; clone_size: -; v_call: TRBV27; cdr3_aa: CASSTIVRGRPYEQYF
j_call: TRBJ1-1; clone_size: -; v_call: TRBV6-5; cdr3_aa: CASSYTSPLRGTEAFF
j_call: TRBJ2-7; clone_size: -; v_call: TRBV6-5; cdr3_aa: CASSSHFPGQRGYEQYF
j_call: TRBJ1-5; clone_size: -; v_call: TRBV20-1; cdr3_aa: CSGTGGGRGNQPQHF
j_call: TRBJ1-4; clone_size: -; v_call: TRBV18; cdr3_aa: CASSPGLWTLNEKLFF
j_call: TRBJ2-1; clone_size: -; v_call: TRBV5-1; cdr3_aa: CASSPGLAGGEQFF
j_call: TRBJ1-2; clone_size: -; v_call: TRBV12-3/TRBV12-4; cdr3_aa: CASSPGLVLDYGYTF
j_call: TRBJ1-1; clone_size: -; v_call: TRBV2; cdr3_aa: CASSEAIRASSTEAFF
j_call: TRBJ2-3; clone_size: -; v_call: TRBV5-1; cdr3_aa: CASSLGDSTDTQYF
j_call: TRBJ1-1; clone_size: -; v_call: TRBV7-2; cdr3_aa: CASSLAIPGWAEAFF
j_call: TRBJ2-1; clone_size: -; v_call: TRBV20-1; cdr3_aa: CSARGRGLAGETTYNEQFF
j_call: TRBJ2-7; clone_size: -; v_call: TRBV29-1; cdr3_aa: CSVQRGGYEQYF
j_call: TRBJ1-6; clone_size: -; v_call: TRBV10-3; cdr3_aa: CAISRQPSSYNSPLHF
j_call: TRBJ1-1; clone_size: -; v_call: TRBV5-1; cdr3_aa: CASSPVHGNTEAFF
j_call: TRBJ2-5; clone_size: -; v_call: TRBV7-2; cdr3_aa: CASSPPGHQETQYF
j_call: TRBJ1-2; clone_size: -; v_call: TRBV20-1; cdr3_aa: CSARVGTAYGYTF
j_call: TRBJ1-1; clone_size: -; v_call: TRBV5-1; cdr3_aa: CASSLGGTGDPEAFF
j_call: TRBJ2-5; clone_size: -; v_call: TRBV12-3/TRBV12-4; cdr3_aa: CASSYRQDQETQYF
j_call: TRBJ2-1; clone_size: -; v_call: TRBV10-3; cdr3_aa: CAISELGLVGEQFF
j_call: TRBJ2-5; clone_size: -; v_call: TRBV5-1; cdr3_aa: CASSLGSGSNQETQYF
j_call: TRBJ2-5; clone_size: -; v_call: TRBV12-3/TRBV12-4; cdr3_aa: CASSWETGTGRTQYF
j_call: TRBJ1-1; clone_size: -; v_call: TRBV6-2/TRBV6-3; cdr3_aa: CASSLVGAEAFF
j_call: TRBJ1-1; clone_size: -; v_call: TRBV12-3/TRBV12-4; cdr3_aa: CASSRLNTEAFF
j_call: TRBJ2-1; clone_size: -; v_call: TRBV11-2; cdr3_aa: CASSLISGNIHEQFF
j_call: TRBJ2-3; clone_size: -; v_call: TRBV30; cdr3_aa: CAWSILRDSFTDTQYF
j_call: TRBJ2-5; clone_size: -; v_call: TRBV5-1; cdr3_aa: CASTPPISGSGREETQYF
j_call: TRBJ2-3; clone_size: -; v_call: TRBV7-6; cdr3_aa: CASSLGAGASTDTQYF
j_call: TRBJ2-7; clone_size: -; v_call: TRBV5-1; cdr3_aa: CASSLDLGYEQYF
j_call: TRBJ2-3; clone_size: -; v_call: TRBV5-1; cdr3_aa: CASSGVTGMTTDTQYF
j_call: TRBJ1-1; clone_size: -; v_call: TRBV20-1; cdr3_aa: CSATGQETLNTEAFF
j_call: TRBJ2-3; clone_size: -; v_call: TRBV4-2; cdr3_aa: CASSTWDGGDSTDTQYF
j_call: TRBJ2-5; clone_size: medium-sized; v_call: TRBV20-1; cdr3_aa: CSASDPQETQYF
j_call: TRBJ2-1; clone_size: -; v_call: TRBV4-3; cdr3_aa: CASSQERGTSGGYEQFF
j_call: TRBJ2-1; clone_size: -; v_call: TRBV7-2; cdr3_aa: CASSLAVPGRQSLYNEQFF
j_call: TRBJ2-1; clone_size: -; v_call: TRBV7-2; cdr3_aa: CASSSAVEQFF
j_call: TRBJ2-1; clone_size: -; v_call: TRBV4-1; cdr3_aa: CASSQASKGYNEQFF
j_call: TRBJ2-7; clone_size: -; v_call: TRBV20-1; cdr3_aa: CSAGGGRALSSYEQYF
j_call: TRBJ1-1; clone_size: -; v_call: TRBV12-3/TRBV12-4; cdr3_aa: CASRYRGLSNTEAFF
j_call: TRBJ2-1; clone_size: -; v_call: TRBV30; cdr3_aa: CAWGTYNEQFF